This T cell receptor (beta chain) derives from a study of T-cell memory formation after mild COVID-19 (dated by TCRdb to the early 2020s). Describing the broader study: TCR sequence clusters from the two donors were found to be largely donor specific. In two donors, T-cell clones that expanded and contracted after mild COVID-19 were tracked by sequencing TCRalpha and TCRbeta repertoires over time. Two young, previously healthy adult volunteers made up the cohort, one male and one female.

Ficoll-Paque density gradient centrifugation was the method used to isolate PBMCs. The instrument given in TCRdb is Illumina NovaSeq 6000. TCRalpha and TCRbeta cDNA libraries were constructed by 5'RACE with constant-segment primers, with sample barcodes and unique molecular identifiers being introduced. Trizol reagent was used to extract RNA from every sample. Amplification of the libraries took two PCR steps, and the second step added a second sample barcode plus Illumina TruSeq adapters. The libraries were sequenced on an Illumina NovaSeq using 2 x 150 bp paired-end reads. Concerning the study's data processing: With migec v1.2.7, reads were demultiplexed and then collapsed into UMI-guided consensus sequences. Using mixcr v2.1.11, the UMI consensuses were aligned to TRA and TRB V and J templates and assembled into clonotypes. A clonotype was counted as expanded or contracted only if both edgeR and NoisET called the change significant, with noise models trained on biological replicates. For edgeR calls, the cutoffs were a false discovery rate-adjusted p below 0.01 and a log2 fold-change threshold of 1. PCA with hierarchical clustering of max-normalized trajectories of the 1000 most abundant clonotypes was used as exploratory dynamics analysis. Separately sequenced CD4+ and CD8+ repertoires were used to assign the CD4 or CD8 phenotype of responding clones. TCRdb reworked the public reads: Q25 trimming with fastp, MiXCR clone assembly, productive beta chains retained. Identical CDR3 proteins give one entry, which carries the most common genes and DNA. The V and J calls and clone size are TCRdb's, not the authors'. This sample has about 500,000 distinct CDR3 sequences in its table, and roughly 20% of those were observed once. Approximately 13% of the sample belongs to the ten largest clones.

The paper's findings and limits, for the study overall: SARS-CoV-2 specificity of the second-wave clones peaking on day 37 was not confirmed. Clones that contracted from day 15 to 85 showed balanced CD4/CD8 phenotypes, whereas a second wave of clones that expanded from day 15 to 37 leaned towards CD4+. Contracting CD4+ clones turned up mainly in the CM and EM memory subsets, whereas EMRA was where CD8+ clones were enriched. The study covered only a couple of mild cases, and larger cohorts including severe cases with pre-infection samples were considered necessary. Some responding clones were detected in pre-infection memory, which suggested that pre-existing cross-reactive memory T cells had joined the SARS-CoV-2 response.

This clonotype was seen more than once but under ten times. Its binding antigen is unknown. One end of the junction is discordant with germline, which a read error may explain. The CDR3 contains 14 residues, cysteine and phenylalanine counted. CDR3 DNA is the only sequence kept; it has 42 bases, read in frame from the first base. In the germline V gene (reference sequence), CDR1 corresponds to DFQATT and CDR2 to SNEGSKA. Material: PBMCs or a T cell subset sorted from them (not recorded which). The source is an adult woman who had mild COVID-19 (a few samples of this study predate the infection). The sample titles of this study are shuffled in the database, so cell type and time point are left out; the donor was told from shared clones. The chain couples TRBV20-1 to TRBJ1-6; no D gene call is confident. CDR3 region: CSARAEAYNSPLHF. The base sequence is TGCAGTGCCAGAGCAGAAGCCTATAATTCACCCCTCCACTTT.